This T cell receptor (beta chain) was observed in a study of Graves' ophthalmopathy and Graves' hyperthyroidism. Study-level points and caveats: Most thyroid-expanded clonotypes exceeding 0.001 frequency were also found in blood. With a specificity of roughly 72% and a sensitivity of approximately 68%, the model predicted ophthalmopathy progression. Ophthalmopathy could be told apart from stable hyperthyroidism by a 13-signature model (just under 90% sensitivity, 80% to 84% specificity).

Using RNA transcripts, the TCR beta CDR3 regions were amplified. First-round RT-PCR with HTBI primers preceded a second-round multiplex PCR. Using its own MiXCR run on the multiplex PCR reads, TCRdb lists one record per CDR3 protein. The repertoire has some 250,000 distinct CDR3 sequences, 45% to 55% of them found once; the top ten carry less than 60%. This clonotype was counted a single time. The antigen is not known. V dropped 7 bases and J dropped 1 base, with 13 bases sitting between them. Germline V gene data show CDR1 as SGHAT and CDR2 as FQDESV (reference sequence). This CDR3 spans 15 amino acids. Pregnant or lactating patients and those with other autoimmune diseases or uncontrolled infections were excluded.

The rearrangement uses TRBV11-1 and TRBJ2-2, with D tentatively TRBD1 (6 bases). Sequenced: peripheral blood. The sequence was obtained from an adult man with Graves' ophthalmopathy. In nucleotides, the CDR3 is TGTGCCAGCACTCTGACAGGACGGAACACCGGGGAGCTGTTTTTT. This encodes CASTLTGRNTGELFF.